Listed below are T cell receptor beta chains from one sample, sequenced in a study of blood T cell repertoires in COVID-19. Profiled with immunoSEQ multiplex PCR; TCRdb holds only in-frame clones, not every one. The table has approximately 88,000 clones, about nine tenths seen once. Sequenced sample: peripheral blood. The receptors derive from a male donor with acute or convalescent COVID-19. Both conserved end residues are part of each CDR3. Fields, in order: V gene, CDR3 length, J gene, D gene, clone size, CDR3 protein, CDR3 DNA. The D gene is left open where the match is weak. Clone size is not always given. Where it is, it says once, few, many or a class for expanded clones.

V gene: TRBV30; CDR3 length: 15; J gene: TRBJ1-5; D gene: .; clone size: .; CDR3 protein: CAWSRAGGRNQPQHF; CDR3 DNA: TGTGCCTGGAGTAGGGCCGGGGGTCGGAATCAGCCCCAGCATTTT
V gene: TRBV19; CDR3 length: 13; J gene: TRBJ1-1; D gene: .; clone size: .; CDR3 protein: CASVGEAFTEAFF; CDR3 DNA: TGTGCCAGTGTGGGGGAGGCTTTCACTGAAGCTTTCTTT
V gene: TRBV5-1; CDR3 length: 15; J gene: TRBJ2-7; D gene: TRBD1; clone size: .; CDR3 protein: CASSPGQGGMVEQYF; CDR3 DNA: TGCGCCAGCAGCCCCGGACAGGGGGGAATGGTCGAGCAGTACTTC
V gene: TRBV5-1; CDR3 length: 14; J gene: TRBJ1-1; D gene: .; clone size: .; CDR3 protein: CASSPGQIGTEAFF; CDR3 DNA: TGCGCCAGCAGCCCTGGGCAAATTGGGACTGAAGCTTTCTTT
V gene: TRBV5-1; CDR3 length: 15; J gene: TRBJ2-6; D gene: .; clone size: .; CDR3 protein: CASRRDSSGANVLTF; CDR3 DNA: TGCGCCAGCAGACGAGATAGCTCTGGGGCCAACGTCCTGACTTTC
V gene: TRBV2; CDR3 length: 14; J gene: TRBJ1-2; D gene: .; clone size: .; CDR3 protein: CANGFPMISGGYTF; CDR3 DNA: TGTGCCAACGGTTTTCCAATGATATCTGGTGGCTACACCTTC
V gene: TRBV3-1/TRBV3-2; CDR3 length: 16; J gene: TRBJ1-1; D gene: .; clone size: few; CDR3 protein: CASSQDTGFQNTEAFF; CDR3 DNA: TGTGCCAGCAGCCAAGACACAGGGTTCCAGAACACTGAAGCTTTCTTT
V gene: TRBV29-1; CDR3 length: 13; J gene: TRBJ2-5; D gene: TRBD1; clone size: .; CDR3 protein: CSARQGVGETQYF; CDR3 DNA: TGCAGCGCCCGACAGGGGGTTGGTGAGACCCAGTACTTC
V gene: TRBV19; CDR3 length: 16; J gene: TRBJ1-5; D gene: TRBD1; clone size: .; CDR3 protein: CASSIAPQGTDQPQHF; CDR3 DNA: TGTGCCAGTAGTATAGCTCCACAGGGGACGGATCAGCCCCAGCATTTT
V gene: TRBV15; CDR3 length: 14; J gene: TRBJ2-5; D gene: .; clone size: .; CDR3 protein: CATSTTGGQETQYF; CDR3 DNA: TGTGCCACCAGCACGACAGGTGGGCAAGAGACCCAGTACTTC
V gene: TRBV5-4; CDR3 length: 13; J gene: TRBJ2-1; D gene: TRBD1; clone size: .; CDR3 protein: CASRRDRVNEQFF; CDR3 DNA: TGTGCCAGCAGACGGGACAGGGTGAATGAGCAGTTCTTC
V gene: TRBV5-1; CDR3 length: 12; J gene: TRBJ1-4; D gene: .; clone size: .; CDR3 protein: CASSLNRDELFF; CDR3 DNA: TGCGCCAGCAGCCTCAACAGGGATGAACTGTTTTTT
V gene: TRBV28; CDR3 length: 16; J gene: TRBJ1-3; D gene: .; clone size: .; CDR3 protein: CASSPPGQSSGNTIYF; CDR3 DNA: TGTGCCAGCAGCCCTCCGGGACAAAGCTCTGGAAACACCATATATTTT
V gene: TRBV30; CDR3 length: 14; J gene: TRBJ1-1; D gene: TRBD1; clone size: .; CDR3 protein: CAWSPRTGRTEAFF; CDR3 DNA: TGTGCCTGGAGTCCCCGGACAGGGAGAACTGAAGCTTTCTTT
V gene: TRBV7-9; CDR3 length: 17; J gene: TRBJ1-5; D gene: .; clone size: .; CDR3 protein: CASSLVGSRRGNQPQHF; CDR3 DNA: TGTGCCAGCAGCTTAGTTGGCTCCCGGCGGGGCAATCAGCCCCAGCATTTT
V gene: TRBV7-9; CDR3 length: 14; J gene: TRBJ1-2; D gene: .; clone size: .; CDR3 protein: CASSLQTNPAGYTF; CDR3 DNA: TGTGCCAGCAGCTTACAGACTAATCCGGCTGGCTACACCTTC
V gene: TRBV7-8; CDR3 length: 14; J gene: TRBJ1-2; D gene: TRBD1; clone size: .; CDR3 protein: CASSSRQGDYGYTF; CDR3 DNA: TGTGCCAGCAGCTCACGACAGGGGGACTATGGCTACACCTTC
V gene: TRBV19; CDR3 length: 15; J gene: TRBJ1-1; D gene: .; clone size: once; CDR3 protein: CASSLRRDMNTEAFF; CDR3 DNA: TGTGCCAGTAGTCTTCGCCGGGACATGAACACTGAAGCTTTCTTT
V gene: TRBV7-6; CDR3 length: 14; J gene: TRBJ1-1; D gene: TRBD1; clone size: few; CDR3 protein: CASSRYRGGTEAFF; CDR3 DNA: TGTGCCAGCAGCCGATACAGGGGAGGAACTGAAGCTTTCTTT
V gene: TRBV19; CDR3 length: 16; J gene: TRBJ1-2; D gene: TRBD1; clone size: .; CDR3 protein: CASSPSVDRLVSGYTF; CDR3 DNA: TGTGCCAGTAGTCCAAGTGTGGACAGGCTTGTAAGTGGCTACACCTTC
V gene: TRBV28; CDR3 length: 15; J gene: TRBJ2-3; D gene: .; clone size: .; CDR3 protein: CASSDYADSTDTQYF; CDR3 DNA: TGTGCCAGCAGCGACTACGCGGATAGCACAGATACGCAGTATTTT
V gene: TRBV25-1; CDR3 length: 15; J gene: TRBJ2-3; D gene: .; clone size: .; CDR3 protein: CASSDGQRSTDTQYF; CDR3 DNA: TGTGCCAGCAGTGATGGACAGAGAAGCACAGATACGCAGTATTTT
V gene: TRBV30; CDR3 length: 13; J gene: TRBJ1-5; D gene: TRBD1; clone size: .; CDR3 protein: CAWSGQGNQPQHF; CDR3 DNA: TGTGCCTGGAGTGGACAGGGGAATCAGCCCCAGCATTTT
V gene: TRBV14; CDR3 length: 14; J gene: TRBJ2-1; D gene: .; clone size: .; CDR3 protein: CASSRWEADNEQFF; CDR3 DNA: TGTGCCAGCAGCCGCTGGGAGGCAGACAATGAGCAGTTCTTC
V gene: TRBV5-4; CDR3 length: 15; J gene: TRBJ2-6; D gene: .; clone size: .; CDR3 protein: CASSSYFSGANVLTF; CDR3 DNA: TGTGCCAGCAGCTCATACTTCTCTGGGGCCAACGTCCTGACTTTC
V gene: TRBV6-5; CDR3 length: 14; J gene: TRBJ1-5; D gene: TRBD1; clone size: .; CDR3 protein: CASSPDRGNQPQHF; CDR3 DNA: TGTGCCAGCAGTCCCGACAGGGGCAATCAGCCCCAGCATTTT
V gene: TRBV2; CDR3 length: 13; J gene: TRBJ1-1; D gene: TRBD1; clone size: .; CDR3 protein: CASRSTGRTEAFF; CDR3 DNA: TGTGCCAGCAGGTCGACAGGGAGGACTGAAGCTTTCTTT
V gene: TRBV11-1; CDR3 length: 14; J gene: TRBJ1-2; D gene: .; clone size: .; CDR3 protein: CASSLGQANYGYTF; CDR3 DNA: TGTGCCAGCAGCTTAGGACAAGCTAACTATGGCTACACCTTC
V gene: TRBV19; CDR3 length: 16; J gene: TRBJ2-3; D gene: TRBD2; clone size: few; CDR3 protein: CASSIHWRGITDTQYF; CDR3 DNA: TGTGCCAGTAGTATCCACTGGCGGGGGATCACAGATACGCAGTATTTT
V gene: TRBV6-4; CDR3 length: 15; J gene: TRBJ1-2; D gene: TRBD1; clone size: once; CDR3 protein: CASSDPSGQGQGYTF; CDR3 DNA: TGTGCCAGCAGTGACCCCTCGGGACAGGGGCAAGGCTACACCTTC
V gene: TRBV5-4; CDR3 length: 16; J gene: TRBJ2-5; D gene: TRBD2; clone size: .; CDR3 protein: CASSPGGVPPQETQYF; CDR3 DNA: TGTGCCAGCAGCCCCGGGGGGGTCCCTCCACAAGAGACCCAGTACTTC
V gene: TRBV7-9; CDR3 length: 15; J gene: TRBJ1-4; D gene: TRBD1; clone size: .; CDR3 protein: CASSLAAGGEEKLFF; CDR3 DNA: TGTGCCAGCAGCTTAGCGGCAGGGGGTGAGGAAAAACTGTTTTTT
V gene: TRBV7-2; CDR3 length: 15; J gene: TRBJ2-2; D gene: TRBD1; clone size: once; CDR3 protein: CASSLAQGAVGELFF; CDR3 DNA: TGTGCCAGCAGCTTAGCCCAGGGGGCGGTCGGGGAGCTGTTTTTT
V gene: TRBV12-3/TRBV12-4; CDR3 length: 12; J gene: TRBJ2-2; D gene: .; clone size: .; CDR3 protein: CASGLDTGELFF; CDR3 DNA: TGTGCCAGCGGGCTGGACACCGGGGAGCTGTTTTTT
V gene: TRBV7-7; CDR3 length: 13; J gene: TRBJ2-5; D gene: TRBD1; clone size: .; CDR3 protein: CASSSDRVETQYF; CDR3 DNA: TGTGCTAGCAGCTCCGACAGGGTGGAGACCCAGTACTTC
V gene: TRBV3-1/TRBV3-2; CDR3 length: 14; J gene: TRBJ1-2; D gene: TRBD1; clone size: .; CDR3 protein: CASSQAQGAVGYTF; CDR3 DNA: TGTGCCAGCAGCCAAGCACAGGGGGCGGTTGGCTACACCTTC
V gene: TRBV6-2/TRBV6-3; CDR3 length: 13; J gene: TRBJ1-5; D gene: .; clone size: .; CDR3 protein: CASGPYSNQPQHF; CDR3 DNA: TGTGCCAGCGGCCCTTATAGCAATCAGCCCCAGCATTTT
V gene: TRBV5-6; CDR3 length: 14; J gene: TRBJ1-4; D gene: .; clone size: .; CDR3 protein: CASTLFVVREKLFF; CDR3 DNA: TGTGCCAGCACCCTGTTTGTGGTCAGGGAAAAACTGTTTTTT
V gene: TRBV27; CDR3 length: 13; J gene: TRBJ1-5; D gene: TRBD1; clone size: .; CDR3 protein: CASSLGQGQPQHF; CDR3 DNA: TGTGCCAGCAGTTTGGGACAGGGTCAGCCCCAGCATTTT
V gene: TRBV19; CDR3 length: 15; J gene: TRBJ1-3; D gene: .; clone size: .; CDR3 protein: CASSLVPGAGNTIYF; CDR3 DNA: TGTGCCAGTAGCCTCGTTCCGGGGGCTGGAAACACCATATATTTT
V gene: TRBV7-9; CDR3 length: 13; J gene: TRBJ2-5; D gene: .; clone size: .; CDR3 protein: CASSLRLAGTQYF; CDR3 DNA: TGTGCCAGCAGCTTAAGGCTAGCCGGGACCCAGTACTTC
V gene: TRBV6-1; CDR3 length: 15; J gene: TRBJ1-2; D gene: .; clone size: .; CDR3 protein: CASSELTGFNYGYTF; CDR3 DNA: TGTGCCAGCAGTGAGCTGACAGGATTTAACTATGGCTACACCTTC
V gene: TRBV6-5; CDR3 length: 15; J gene: TRBJ1-3; D gene: .; clone size: .; CDR3 protein: CASSYSAPSGNTIYF; CDR3 DNA: TGTGCCAGCAGTTACAGCGCTCCCTCTGGAAACACCATATATTTT
V gene: TRBV30; CDR3 length: 13; J gene: TRBJ1-2; D gene: .; clone size: .; CDR3 protein: CAWSVQGGLGYTF; CDR3 DNA: TGTGCCTGGAGTGTTCAAGGGGGTCTTGGCTACACCTTC
V gene: TRBV19; CDR3 length: 17; J gene: TRBJ2-2; D gene: TRBD2; clone size: .; CDR3 protein: CASNYGASGAYTGELFF; CDR3 DNA: TGTGCCAGTAATTATGGGGCGAGCGGGGCCTACACCGGGGAGCTGTTTTTT
V gene: TRBV6-1; CDR3 length: 16; J gene: TRBJ1-5; D gene: TRBD1; clone size: .; CDR3 protein: CASSGGTAVSNQPQHF; CDR3 DNA: TGTGCCAGCAGTGGAGGGACAGCGGTTAGCAATCAGCCCCAGCATTTT
V gene: TRBV2; CDR3 length: 15; J gene: TRBJ2-1; D gene: TRBD2; clone size: .; CDR3 protein: CASRPLAVSYNEQFF; CDR3 DNA: TGTGCCAGCAGGCCACTAGCGGTCTCCTACAATGAGCAGTTCTTC
V gene: TRBV5-6; CDR3 length: 15; J gene: TRBJ1-6; D gene: TRBD1; clone size: .; CDR3 protein: CASSLAGTGYSPLHF; CDR3 DNA: TGTGCCAGCAGCTTGGCAGGGACAGGGTATTCACCCCTCCACTTT
V gene: TRBV3-1/TRBV3-2; CDR3 length: 15; J gene: TRBJ2-5; D gene: .; clone size: .; CDR3 protein: CASSPGGRTQETQYF; CDR3 DNA: TGTGCCAGCAGCCCCGGGGGACGGACCCAAGAGACCCAGTACTTC
V gene: TRBV30; CDR3 length: 14; J gene: TRBJ2-1; D gene: TRBD2; clone size: few; CDR3 protein: CAWKLAGGRNEQFF; CDR3 DNA: TGTGCCTGGAAACTAGCGGGGGGCCGCAATGAGCAGTTCTTC
V gene: TRBV19; CDR3 length: 14; J gene: TRBJ1-1; D gene: TRBD1; clone size: .; CDR3 protein: CASSFRDRGPEAFF; CDR3 DNA: TGTGCCAGTAGTTTCAGGGACAGGGGGCCCGAAGCTTTCTTT
V gene: TRBV6-1; CDR3 length: 13; J gene: TRBJ1-1; D gene: .; clone size: .; CDR3 protein: CASSETGFTEAFF; CDR3 DNA: TGTGCCAGCAGTGAAACAGGGTTTACTGAAGCTTTCTTT
V gene: TRBV5-4; CDR3 length: 15; J gene: TRBJ1-2; D gene: TRBD1; clone size: .; CDR3 protein: CASTPGGRGRDGYTF; CDR3 DNA: TGTGCCAGCACCCCGGGGGGCAGGGGGCGAGATGGCTACACCTTC
V gene: TRBV21-1; CDR3 length: 18; J gene: TRBJ2-5; D gene: .; clone size: .; CDR3 protein: CASSKVGRPPRGQETQYF; CDR3 DNA: TGTGCCAGCAGCAAAGTGGGCAGGCCTCCACGTGGTCAAGAGACCCAGTACTTC